The rows below give T cell receptor beta chains drawn from one sample of a study of blood T cell repertoires in COVID-19. The repertoire was sequenced with immunoSEQ multiplex PCR; TCRdb's copy has only in-frame clones and lacks some. This table holds about 130,000 clones, around 86% found once. The specimen was peripheral blood. Receptor source: a woman older than 75 with acute or convalescent COVID-19. The CDR3 runs from the conserved cysteine through the conserved F or W.

j_call v_call cdr3_aa
TRBJ1-2 TRBV18 CASSPLGAPYGYTF
TRBJ1-5 TRBV6-4 CASSDSWRDQPQHF
TRBJ2-3 TRBV9 CASSRKQRGEDTQYF
TRBJ2-7 TRBV4-1 CASSQDIRDRQYF
TRBJ2-2 TRBV6-5 CASISRGDTGELFF
TRBJ1-4 TRBV18 CASSAIREGKLFF
TRBJ1-2 TRBV27 CASTKGGAQGHYGYTF
TRBJ2-2 TRBV6-5 CASPPAGSNTGELFF
TRBJ1-1 TRBV5-1 CASSLQGGNTEAFF
TRBJ1-1 TRBV3-1/TRBV3-2 CASRPGQGVSTEAFF
TRBJ2-3 TRBV5-6 CASSRGDTQYF
TRBJ2-3 TRBV29-1 CSVDISIDTQYF
TRBJ1-2 TRBV5-1 CASSHGQGMGRNGYTF
TRBJ1-5 TRBV10-3 CAIGGGMGNQPQHF
TRBJ2-1 TRBV7-3 CASSPWTSGGAKEQFF
TRBJ1-2 TRBV4-3 CASSQGTPGQGVGYTF
TRBJ1-2 TRBV9 CASSPEQGRVSGYTF
TRBJ1-4 TRBV5-1 CASRPSGAKGKLFF
TRBJ2-1 TRBV6-6 CASSYVNNEQFF
TRBJ1-2 TRBV12-3/TRBV12-4 CASRTDSSYGYTF
TRBJ1-2 TRBV12-3/TRBV12-4 CASSFTGGGYTF
TRBJ1-5 TRBV27 CASSPLTGYQPQHF
TRBJ1-1 TRBV4-1 CASSPTGRAEAFF
TRBJ1-4 TRBV29-1 CSGGREGEKLFF
TRBJ2-3 TRBV29-1 CSVRDRGRRTDTQYF
TRBJ1-2 TRBV28 CASSPTGGPYGYTF
TRBJ2-2 TRBV10-3 CAISGSAGELFF
TRBJ2-5 TRBV9 CASSTSGWTQYF
TRBJ1-1 TRBV6-5 CASSPQGGRNTEAFF
TRBJ1-2 TRBV27 CASRQGRYGYTF
TRBJ2-7 TRBV3-1/TRBV3-2 CASSHGGLREQYF
TRBJ1-2 TRBV4-3 CASSQDRGRGWYGYTF
TRBJ1-3 TRBV3-1/TRBV3-2 CASSPQAGPGSIKGNTIYF
TRBJ2-7 TRBV7-3 CASSPRPGFDEQYF
TRBJ2-7 TRBV7-8 CASSPPVWGRGYEQYF